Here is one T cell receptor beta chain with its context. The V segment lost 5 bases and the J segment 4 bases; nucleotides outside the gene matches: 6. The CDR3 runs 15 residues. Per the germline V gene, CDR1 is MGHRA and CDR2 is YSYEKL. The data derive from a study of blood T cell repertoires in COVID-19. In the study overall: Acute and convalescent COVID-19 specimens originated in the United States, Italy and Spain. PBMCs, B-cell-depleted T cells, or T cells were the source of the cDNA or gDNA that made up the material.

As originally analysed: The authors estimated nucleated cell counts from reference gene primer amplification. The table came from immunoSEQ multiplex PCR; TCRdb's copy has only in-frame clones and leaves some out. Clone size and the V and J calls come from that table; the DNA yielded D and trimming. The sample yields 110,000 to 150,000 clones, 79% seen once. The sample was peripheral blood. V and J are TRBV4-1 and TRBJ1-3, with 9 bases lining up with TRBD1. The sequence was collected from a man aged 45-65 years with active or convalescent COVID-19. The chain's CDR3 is CASSWGQGEGNTIYF. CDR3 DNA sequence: TGCGCCAGCAGCTGGGGACAGGGCGAAGGAAACACCATATATTTT.